This TCR beta chain emerged from a study of regulatory T cells in long-lasting Graves disease. Time point reported: newly diagnosed GD, antithyroid drugs for less than 3 months. PBMCs provided the RNA from which the TCR library was made. EDTA tubes received approximately 10 milliliters of drawn peripheral blood. This clonotype was detected only a few times. Libraries of TCR beta came from iRepertoire HTBI primers plus Arm-PCR of CDR3 regions. TCRdb ran MiXCR on the multiplex PCR reads and lists one entry per CDR3 protein. The table has roughly 610,000 distinct CDR3 sequences, roughly 16% seen once. This sample was also put to use in a study of T cells in Graves' hyperthyroidism and ophthalmopathy.

This clonotype was obtained from a woman between 25 and 40 years old with Graves disease. The source material was peripheral blood mononuclear cells (PBMCs), sampled at new diagnosis, from a patient treated with antithyroid drugs.

The CDR3 DNA is TGTGCCACCAGGGGACAGGGCTGGGAGACCCAGTACTTC. This codes for CATRGQGWETQYF. The chain has TRBV24-1 and TRBJ2-5; TRBD1 agrees at 9 bases. The CDR3 sequence is 13 residues long. V shed 7 bases, J shed 5 bases, and the junction held 4 bases outside the gene matches. The germline CDR1 and CDR2 sequences are KGHDR and SFDVKD.